A selection of T cell receptor beta chains follows, all from one sample in a study of shared clonotypes between healthy human individuals. Data came from immunoSEQ multiplex PCR; TCRdb stores just in-frame clones and leaves some out. Of some 120,000 clones in the sample, over 65% were seen once. Sequences were obtained from memory CD8+ T cells sorted from blood. The receptors were sampled from a woman aged 25 to 39 in good health. Each CDR3 is given with its conserved first and last residue. The D gene is left open where the match is weak. Clone size appears in some rows only: once, few, many, or a class for an expanded clone.

v_gene	d_gene	j_gene	abundance	CDR3aa	CDR3nt
TRBV14	.	TRBJ2-3	.	CASSFTSPVTDTQYF	TGTGCCAGCAGCTTCACATCCCCTGTCACAGATACGCAGTATTTT
TRBV27	.	TRBJ1-1	.	CASSLLNPGTEAFF	TGTGCCAGCAGTTTACTGAATCCGGGGACTGAAGCTTTCTTT
TRBV4-1	TRBD2	TRBJ2-5	.	CASSHVGLAGQKETQYF	TGCGCCAGCAGCCATGTGGGACTAGCGGGCCAGAAAGAGACCCAGTACTTC
TRBV19	.	TRBJ2-7	.	CASSNRAGDYEQYF	TGTGCCAGTAGTAACAGGGCGGGAGACTACGAGCAGTACTTC
TRBV5-4	.	TRBJ1-5	once	CASSLDLNNQPQHF	TGTGCCAGCAGCTTGGACCTCAACAATCAGCCCCAGCATTTT
TRBV27	.	TRBJ2-7	.	CASSSSGTLSYEQYF	TGTGCCAGCAGTTCGTCCGGGACTCTCTCCTACGAGCAGTACTTC
TRBV11-1	TRBD2	TRBJ2-7	few	CASSREAAGPYEQYF	TGTGCCAGCAGCCGGGAGGCAGCGGGTCCCTACGAGCAGTACTTC
TRBV7-6	TRBD2	TRBJ2-1	.	CASSWVAGSPNNEQFF	TGTGCCAGCAGCTGGGTAGCGGGTTCCCCAAACAATGAGCAGTTCTTC
TRBV7-2	.	TRBJ1-1	.	CASSFYYTEAFF	TGTGCCAGCAGCTTTTACTACACTGAAGCTTTCTTT
TRBV25-1	TRBD2	TRBJ2-1	few	CASLAGGYNEQFF	TGTGCCAGTCTAGCGGGAGGTTACAATGAGCAGTTCTTC